One TCR beta chain is described in this entry. The sample comes from a study of chemoradiotherapy in HPV16-positive cancers. Generated by immunoSEQ multiplex PCR, the TCRdb table keeps only in-frame clones and is missing some. The data contain some 25,000 clones, approximately 94% of them seen just once; the ten biggest clones take up approximately 2.7%. The CDR3 spans 19 residues. V lost 0 bases and J lost 4; bases outside the gene matches: 14. Germline V gene sequence: CDR1 SGHNT, CDR2 YYREEE (reference sequence). This sample was obtained from a patient who underwent chemoradiotherapy. The chain joins TRBV5-4 to TRBJ1-5, with 9 positions matching TRBD1. This TCR was recovered from a human donor with HPV-associated anogenital cancer. CDR3 sequence reads: CASSLADLTGDRANQPQHF. DNA for the CDR3: TGTGCCAGCAGCTTGGCCGATTTAACGGGGGACAGGGCGAATCAGCCCCAGCATTTT. The entire variable domain, with the rest obtained from reference TRBV5-4 and TRBJ1-5, is as follows: ETGVTQSPTHLIKTRGQQVTLRCSSQSGHNTVSWYQQALGQGPQFIFQYYREEENGRGNFPPRFSGLQFPNYSSELNVNALELDDSALYLCASSLADLTGDRANQPQHFGDGTRLSIL.